A single sample gave rise to the 9 T cell receptor beta chains below, sequenced in a study of beta chain features in type 1 diabetes. Study observations and caveats: For Type 1 diabetes patients, all four CD4+ subsets carried TCRB CDR3s that were moderately but significantly shorter.

Their antigens remain unidentified. Isolated RNA was reverse transcribed in full, so expressed TCRB transcripts were sequenced. Clones were read by immunoSEQ multiplex PCR, and TCRdb kept only the in-frame ones, dropping some. Here the sample spans some 270,000 clones, approximately 10% being singletons. What was sequenced was naive CD4+ T cells from blood. The receptors were sampled from a man between 25 and 39 years old with type 1 diabetes.

The gene calls are TRBV4-3 and TRBJ1-1, with D uncertain. The CDR3 loop spans 13 amino acids. V lost 0 bases and J 5 bases, leaving 7 bases between the germline ends. Germline loops: CDR1 LGHNA, CDR2 YSLEER. Written as DNA, the CDR3 is TGCGCCAGCAGCCAAGATAGCTCTACTGAAGCTTTCTTT. It translates to CASSQDSSTEAFF.

The chain uses TRBV5-4 and TRBJ2-1; D may be TRBD1 (6 bases). This CDR3 has 15 amino acids. Trimming shortened V by 4 bases and J by 6 bases, and 17 bases separated the two germline ends. In germline, CDR1 is SGHNT, CDR2 YYREEE (reference sequence). CDR3 coding DNA: TGTGCCAGCAGCCAAGATTGGGGGCGGGCCAATGAGCAGTTCTTC. Translated, it gives CASSQDWGRANEQFF.

This clone showed up just a few times. The chain has TRBV5-4 and TRBJ2-7; D is perhaps TRBD1 (7 bases). CDR1 and CDR2 (germline): SGHNT, YYREEE (reference sequence). Trimming cost V 0 bases and J 7 bases, with 11 bases left between them. The CDR3 loop spans 13 amino acids. The CDR3 DNA is TGTGCCAGCAGCTTGGAGGGGGCGGGGGAGCAGTACTTC. This gives the protein CASSLEGAGEQYF. The full variable domain, completed using reference TRBV5-4 and TRBJ2-7, is ETGVTQSPTHLIKTRGQQVTLRCSSQSGHNTVSWYQQALGQGPQFIFQYYREEENGRGNFPPRFSGLQFPNYSSELNVNALELDDSALYLCASSLEGAGEQYFGPGTRLTVT.

This clone turned up a few times. The J gene is TRBJ2-1, the V gene TRBV27; no clear D. The CDR3 runs to 13 residues. Germline V gene data show CDR1 as MNHEY and CDR2 as SMNVEV (reference sequence). Trimming stripped 2 bases from V and 6 bases from J, with 8 bases between. The CDR3 is CASSLLLLNEQFF. CDR3 nucleotides: TGTGCCAGCAGTTTACTTCTTCTCAATGAGCAGTTCTTC.

In this sample, this clone turned up a few times. The gene calls are TRBV5-5 and TRBJ2-7; D uncertain. Germline-derived CDR1 and CDR2 are SGHKS and YYEKEE (reference sequence). V was trimmed by 0 bases and J by 7 bases, leaving 8 bases between them. The CDR3 is 12 residues long. The CDR3 DNA is TGTGCCAGCAGCTTGGAGTTCGGGGAGCAGTACTTC. The encoded protein is CASSLEFGEQYF.

A few counts support this clone. The CDR3 DNA reads as TGTGCCAGCAGCCCCGAAGGGAGCCCGTTCAATGAGCAGTTCTTC. Translated, it gives CASSPEGSPFNEQFF. This chain joins TRBV7-9 and TRBJ2-1; possibly TRBD2 for D (5 bases). V was trimmed by 5 bases and J by 6 bases, leaving 17 bases between them. The CDR3 runs 15 residues. Germline V gives CDR1 SEHNR, CDR2 FQNEAQ (reference sequence). Complete variable domain (other parts from reference TRBV7-9 and TRBJ2-1): DTGVSQNPRHKITKRGQNVTFRCDPISEHNRLYWYRQTLGQGPEFLTYFQNEAQLEKSRLLSDRFSAERPKGSFSTLEIQRTEQGDSAMYLCASSPEGSPFNEQFFGPGTRLTVL.

This chain joins TRBV6-5 and TRBJ1-5; 8 bases are a match to TRBD1. The junction had 4 bases not matched to a gene; V was cut back by 4 bases and J by 5 bases. The CDR3 totals 14 residues. The V gene's germline CDR1 is MNHEY and CDR2 SVGAGI. The CDR3 DNA reads as TGTGCCAGCAGTTTGGACAGGGAGGATCAGCCCCAGCATTTT. It yields the protein CASSLDREDQPQHF.

This chain links TRBV5-1 with TRBJ2-7; tentative D call: TRBD1 (6 bases). Germline V gene lookup returns CDR1 SGHRS and CDR2 YFSETQ. This CDR3 has 14 residues. V was shortened by 0 bases and J by 5 bases, with 12 bases between the two germline ends. CDR3 coding DNA: TGCGCCAGCAGCTTGGGCAGGGGCGATAACGAGCAGTACTTC. It encodes CASSLGRGDNEQYF.

The sample holds a few counts of this clone. V and J are TRBV4-3 and TRBJ2-2; the match to TRBD1 covers 10 bases. The V gene's germline CDR1 is LGHNA and CDR2 YSLEER. The length of the CDR3 is 17 residues. The J segment lost 1 base and the V segment lost 1 base, leaving 3 bases of the junction unmatched. This CDR3 is CASSQGDRGMNTGELFF. The CDR3 coding sequence is TGCGCCAGCAGCCAAGGGGACAGGGGAATGAACACCGGGGAGCTGTTTTTT.